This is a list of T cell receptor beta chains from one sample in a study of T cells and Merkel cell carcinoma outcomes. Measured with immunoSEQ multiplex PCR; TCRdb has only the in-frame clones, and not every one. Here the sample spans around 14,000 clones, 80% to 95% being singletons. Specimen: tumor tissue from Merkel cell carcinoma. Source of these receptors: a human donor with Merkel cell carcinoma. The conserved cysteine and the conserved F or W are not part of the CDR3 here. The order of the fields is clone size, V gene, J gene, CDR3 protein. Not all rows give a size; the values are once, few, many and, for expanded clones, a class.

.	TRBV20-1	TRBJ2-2	SAGNTEELF
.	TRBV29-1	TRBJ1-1	SVEVPSSGHLNTEAF
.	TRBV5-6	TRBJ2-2	ATKRRGDPKDTGELF
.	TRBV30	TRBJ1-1	AWTKNTEAF
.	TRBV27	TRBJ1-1	ASSPLGAEAF
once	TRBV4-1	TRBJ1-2	ASSQEQGDGYT
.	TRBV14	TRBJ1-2	ASSQVGGGVRYGYT
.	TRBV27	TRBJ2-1	ASNFRAMTYNEQF
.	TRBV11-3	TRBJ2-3	ASSLGLAGGTDTQY
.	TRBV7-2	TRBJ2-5	ASSLSGESETQY
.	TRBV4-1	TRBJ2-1	ASSQDLRADGEQF
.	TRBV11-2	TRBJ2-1	ASSVAGPYNEQF
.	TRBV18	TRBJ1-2	ASSPSPGQGYYGYI
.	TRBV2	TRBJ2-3	ASSELGAGDFTDTQY
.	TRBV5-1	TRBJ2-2	ASSFGGFTGELF
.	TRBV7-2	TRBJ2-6	ASSTRRISGANVLT
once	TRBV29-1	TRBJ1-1	SVTGGTEAF
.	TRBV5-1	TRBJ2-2	ASSLVPATTGELF
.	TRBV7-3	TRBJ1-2	ASSPGRGDYGYT
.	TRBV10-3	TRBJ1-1	AISVDKNTEAF
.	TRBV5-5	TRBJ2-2	ASSFSGLVSGELF
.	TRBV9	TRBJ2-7	ASSLSSDSYEQY
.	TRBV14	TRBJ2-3	VSSRSHTDTQY
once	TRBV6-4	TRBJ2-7	ASSSLRERGEQY
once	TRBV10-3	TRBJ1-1	AISRDRGSVEAF
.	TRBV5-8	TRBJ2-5	ASSLAETQY
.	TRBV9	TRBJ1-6	ASSALPGGDSPLH
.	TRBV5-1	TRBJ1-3	ASSSPGPLGGNTIY
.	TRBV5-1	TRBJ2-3	ASSSGTPKDTQY
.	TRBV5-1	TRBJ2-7	ASSKDRYYEQY
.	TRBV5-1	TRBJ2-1	ASSFGTAYNEQF
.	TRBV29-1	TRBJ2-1	SDIQGWNGQF
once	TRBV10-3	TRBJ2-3	AIRGTSGGADTQY
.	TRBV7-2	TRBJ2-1	ASSTRTSGTSYNEQF
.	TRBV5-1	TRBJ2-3	ASSLVARNTDTQY
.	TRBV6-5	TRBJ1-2	ASSRNRESGYT
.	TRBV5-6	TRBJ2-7	ASSLWGLDEQY